These 30 T cell receptor beta chains originate from one sample sequenced in a study of blood T cell repertoires in COVID-19. The method was immunoSEQ multiplex PCR; TCRdb's version includes in-frame clones alone and lacks a portion of them. Here the sample spans tens of thousands of clones, around 80% being singletons. Sequenced input: peripheral blood. These receptors came from a woman of 80 years or more with acute or convalescent COVID-19.

The chain couples TRBV20-1 to TRBJ2-7, with D possibly TRBD2 on 5 matching bases. CDR3 length: 14 residues. Germline assignment: CDR1 DFQATT and CDR2 SNEGSKA (reference sequence). Trimming shortened V by 3 bases and J by 0 bases, and 12 bases separated the two germline ends. The CDR3 reads CSASSRGFSYEQYF. CDR3 sequence (DNA): TGCAGTGCTAGTAGTCGCGGGTTCTCCTACGAGCAGTACTTC.

The CDR3: CASAPRDRGMDTQYF. CDR3 bases: TGTGCCAGCGCGCCGCGGGACAGGGGTATGGATACGCAGTATTTT. The chain is built from TRBV18 and TRBJ2-3; 10 bases are a match to TRBD1. The CDR3 is made up of 15 amino acids. The germline V gene has CDR1 KGHSH and CDR2 LQKENI. The J segment lost 6 bases and the V segment lost 8 bases, leaving 11 bases of the junction unmatched. The full variable domain, with the rest looked up from reference TRBV18 and TRBJ2-3, is NAGVMQNPRHLVRRRGQEARLRCSPMKGHSHVYWYRQLPEEGLKFMVYLQKENIIDESGMPKERFSAEFPKEGPSILRIQQVVRGDSAAYFCASAPRDRGMDTQYFGPGTRLTVL.

The V gene is TRBV4-2, the J gene TRBJ2-3, with TRBD2 matching 12 bases. The CDR3 sequence is 17 residues long. The germline CDR1 and CDR2 sequences are LGHNA and YNFKEQ. The V segment lost 3 bases and the J segment 0 bases; nucleotides outside the gene matches: 4. The CDR3 bases are TGTGCCAGCAGCCAGGACGGGACTAGCGGGAGCACAGATACGCAGTATTTT. This sequence encodes CASSQDGTSGSTDTQYF.

The chain joins TRBV23-1 to TRBJ1-4; tentative D call: TRBD1 (5 bases). TRBV23-1 is an ORF, and what it does is uncertain. V lost 0 bases to trimming and J lost 0 bases, with 11 bases between them. This CDR3 has 17 residues. The DNA of the CDR3 is TGCGCCAGCAGTCAATCGGGTGGGGCGGCAACTAATGAAAAACTGTTTTTT. As protein: CASSQSGGAATNEKLFF.

This clone qualifies as medium-sized. This rearrangement joins TRBV6-5 to TRBJ2-5; 7 bases fit TRBD1. The CDR3 loop spans 16 amino acids. With 4 bases clipped from V and 1 base from J, the junction kept 9 bases outside the gene matches. Germline V CDR1 and CDR2: MNHEY, SVGAGI. Here the CDR3 DNA reads TGTGCCAGCAGTTCGTTCGGGACAGCAGTCCAAGAGACCCAGTACTTC. It specifies CASSSFGTAVQETQYF.

The chain is built from TRBV12-5 and TRBJ1-2; 7 bases fit TRBD1. After removal of 3 bases from V and 8 bases from J, the junction contained 9 bases not matched to a gene. Per the germline V gene, CDR1 is LGHNT and CDR2 is FRNRAP. This CDR3 region has 14 residues. Here the CDR3 reads CASGLTGAPRGYTF. For the CDR3, the DNA is TGTGCTAGTGGTTTAACAGGGGCCCCCCGGGGCTACACCTTC.

CDR3 residues: CASSLGRDNEQYF. In DNA, the CDR3 is TGTGCCAGCAGCCTCGGCAGGGACAACGAGCAGTACTTC. The J gene is TRBJ2-7, the V gene TRBV5-6, with a weak D call TRBD1 (6 bases). Trimming stripped 4 bases from V and 5 bases from J, with 13 bases between. CDR3 length: 13 residues. Per the germline V gene, CDR1 is SGHDT and CDR2 is YYEEEE.

V gene TRBV27 combines with J gene TRBJ1-6; 7 bases agree with TRBD1. The J segment lost 0 bases and the V segment lost 8 bases, leaving 10 bases of the junction unmatched. Germline lookup yields CDR1 MNHEY and CDR2 SMNVEV (reference sequence). The CDR3 loop spans 17 amino acids. For the CDR3, the DNA is TGTGCCAGCGCTCTAGGGGGCAGCAGCTCCTATAATTCACCCCTCCACTTT. Protein sequence: CASALGGSSSYNSPLHF.

DNA for the CDR3: TGTGCCAGCTTCTCCAACACCATATATTTT. Residues: CASFSNTIYF. The chain is built from TRBV2 and TRBJ1-3, with D unresolved. The CDR3 has 10 amino acids. The germline V and J ends were trimmed by 8 bases and 7 bases, with 6 bases remaining between them. CDR1 is SNHLY, CDR2 FYNNEI, per germline.

The chain links TRBV7-8 to TRBJ1-5, with TRBD1 identical over 11 bases. Losses at the gene ends were 5 bases for V and 7 bases for J; bases not matched to a gene: 4. The CDR3 loop spans 14 amino acids. The V gene's germline CDR1 is SGHVS and CDR2 FQNEAQ. CDR3 region: CASSPGQGEQPQHF. CDR3 nucleotide sequence: TGTGCCAGCAGCCCGGGACAGGGGGAACAGCCCCAGCATTTT. Combining the CDR3 with reference TRBV7-8 and TRBJ1-5 gives the whole variable domain GAGVSQSPRYKVAKRGQDVALRCDPISGHVSLFWYQQALGQGPEFLTYFQNEAQLDKSGLPSDRFFAERPEGSVSTLKIQRTQQEDSAVYLCASSPGQGEQPQHFGDGTRLSIL.

The chain couples TRBV28 to TRBJ1-2, with a weak D call TRBD1 (6 bases). Per the germline V gene, CDR1 is MDHEN and CDR2 is SYDVKM. The CDR3 has 14 amino acids. The V and J ends lost 7 bases and 8 bases respectively, with 20 bases between them. CDR3 DNA sequence: TGTGCCAGCACCCAAGGGGGGGGGCAGCACGGCTACACCTTC. Translation gives CASTQGGGQHGYTF.

The chain uses TRBV6-5 and TRBJ1-1; D gene uncertain. Germline CDR1 is MNHEY and CDR2 is SVGAGI. CDR3 length equals 15 residues. Trimming stripped 2 bases from V and 2 bases from J, with 12 bases between. The CDR3 spells CASSYRPEGNTEAFF. CDR3 bases: TGTGCCAGCAGTTACCGCCCCGAGGGAAACACTGAAGCTTTCTTT.

The V call is TRBV11-2, the J call TRBJ2-7; 11 bases line up with TRBD2. Germline lookup yields CDR1 SGHAT and CDR2 FQNNGV. The CDR3 extends over 15 amino acids. J lost 5 bases, V lost 1 base, and 4 bases had no gene match. The CDR3 region is CASSLVTSGTHEQYF. CDR3 DNA: TGTGCCAGCAGCTTAGTGACTAGCGGGACCCACGAGCAGTACTTC.

This chain connects TRBV19 to TRBJ2-5; maybe TRBD2 (5 bases). Trimming removed 7 bases at V and 5 bases at J, with 20 bases between. CDR3 length: 15 residues. Germline V gene sequence: CDR1 LNHDA, CDR2 SQIVND (reference sequence). The CDR3 coding sequence is TGTGCCAGTACCTATACCTCGGGGTTCCGGGAGACCCAGTACTTC. Its translation is CASTYTSGFRETQYF.

In this sample, this clone turned up once. This sequence joins TRBV9 and TRBJ1-1; 8 positions match TRBD1. Germline CDR1 reads SGDLS; CDR2 reads YYNGEE. The CDR3 runs 15 residues. V was pared by 1 base and J by 3 bases, with 5 bases of the junction left unmatched. CDR3 protein: CASSVSQGADTEAFF. CDR3 DNA: TGTGCCAGCAGCGTAAGTCAGGGGGCTGACACTGAAGCTTTCTTT.

This chain uses TRBV6-1 with TRBJ1-1, with D unresolved. V lost 2 bases and J 6 bases, leaving 13 bases between the germline ends. The CDR3 loop spans 14 amino acids. From germline, CDR1 is MNHNS and CDR2 SASEGT. CDR3 protein: CASSEIGLRAEAFF. The CDR3, as DNA: TGTGCCAGCAGTGAAATTGGCCTCCGGGCTGAAGCTTTCTTT.

This sequence joins TRBV15 and TRBJ1-1, with TRBD1 matching 10 bases. Germline CDR1 reads LNHNV; CDR2 reads YYDKDF (reference sequence). The CDR3 runs 14 residues. After removal of 3 bases from V and 4 bases from J, the junction contained 2 bases not matched to a gene. The CDR3 sequence is CATSRRDRGTEAFF. CDR3 DNA: TGTGCCACCAGCAGGCGGGACAGGGGCACTGAAGCTTTCTTT. The whole variable domain, remainder taken from reference TRBV15 and TRBJ1-1, is DAMVIQNPRYQVTQFGKPVTLSCSQTLNHNVMYWYQQKSSQAPKLLFHYYDKDFNNEADTPDNFQSRRPNTSFCFLDIRSPGLGDTAMYLCATSRRDRGTEAFFGQGTRLTVV.

The rearrangement joins TRBV6-6 to TRBJ2-5, with 8 bases fitting TRBD2. Germline V CDR1 and CDR2: MNHNY, SVGAGI (reference sequence). V was clipped by 6 bases and J by 4 bases; unmatched bases: 7. The CDR3 has 14 residues. CDR3 region: CASSNRLAGETQYF. The CDR3 DNA reads TGTGCCAGCAGCAACCGGCTAGCGGGAGAGACCCAGTACTTC.

V gene TRBV5-1 combines with J gene TRBJ1-2; TRBD1 agrees at 7 bases. Germline values: CDR1 SGHRS, CDR2 YFSETQ. V shed 2 bases, J shed 4 bases, and the junction held 5 bases outside the gene matches. CDR3 length: 14 amino acids. CDR3 sequence (DNA): TGCGCCAGCAGCTTTCCGGGACAGTCCTATGGCTACACCTTC. Translated, it gives CASSFPGQSYGYTF.

The V and J genes are TRBV5-5 and TRBJ1-1; 9 bases agree with TRBD1. The V gene end was trimmed by 3 bases and the J gene end by 4 bases; junction bases not matched to a gene: 13. This CDR3 region has 17 residues. The germline V gene encodes CDR1 SGHKS and CDR2 YYEKEE (reference sequence). CDR3 region: CASSSLPGQGGSTEAFF. The CDR3 coding sequence is TGTGCCAGCAGCTCGCTACCGGGACAGGGAGGGAGCACTGAAGCTTTCTTT.

This chain uses TRBV2 with TRBJ2-3; D call uncertain. Trimming stripped 6 bases from V and 9 bases from J, with 22 bases between. The CDR3 is made up of 15 amino acids. Germline V gene data show CDR1 as SNHLY and CDR2 as FYNNEI. CDR3 DNA: TGTGCCAGCAGGCCAGGCGATTATGTATCTAAGACGCAGTATTTT. Amino acids: CASRPGDYVSKTQYF.

The table lists this clone with a few counts. This chain connects TRBV29-1 to TRBJ1-5; D call uncertain. V was shortened by 0 bases and J by 15 bases, with 15 bases between the two germline ends. This CDR3 has 12 amino acids. Germline lookup yields CDR1 SQVTM and CDR2 ANQGSEA. CDR3 protein: CSVEDGGGKTHF. The CDR3 DNA sequence: TGCAGCGTTGAAGATGGCGGAGGAAAAACGCATTTT. The variable domain in full, with the rest retrieved from reference TRBV29-1 and TRBJ1-5, is SAVISQKPSRDICQRGTSLTIQCQVDSQVTMMFWYRQQPGQSLTLIATANQGSEATYESGFVIDKFPISRPNLTFSTLTVSNMSPEDSSIYLCSVEDGGGKTHFGDGTRLSIL.

The chain links TRBV5-8 to TRBJ2-7; no definite D call. Trimming pared 0 bases from V and 1 base from J, leaving 11 bases between. This CDR3 is built from 15 residues. Germline assignment: CDR1 SGHTS and CDR2 YDEGEE. The CDR3 region is CASSLDSVLSYEQYF. CDR3 DNA sequence: TGTGCCAGCAGCTTGGATTCGGTATTATCCTACGAGCAGTACTTC.

The rearrangement joins TRBV5-1 to TRBJ2-1, with TRBD1 as a possible D gene (5 bases). V shed 1 base and J shed 8 bases, with 10 bases lying between them. CDR3 size: 13 residues. Germline-derived CDR1 and CDR2 are SGHRS and YFSETQ. The CDR3 region has the DNA TGCGCCAGCAGCTTGTCCGGCAGGGATGAGCAGTTCTTC. As protein: CASSLSGRDEQFF.

V and J are TRBV7-2 and TRBJ1-4; the match to TRBD1 covers 11 bases. The CDR3 length is 16 residues. With V trimmed by 1 base and J by 10 bases, 8 bases remained unmatched. Germline values: CDR1 SGHTA, CDR2 FQGNSA. CDR3 in DNA: TGTGCCAGCAGCTTAGGAGGACAGGGGGCACTGGGAAAACTGTTTTTT. The encoded protein is CASSLGGQGALGKLFF.

V gene TRBV27 combines with J gene TRBJ1-6; TRBD1 is a possible D gene (5 bases). V shed 0 bases and J shed 3 bases, with 9 bases lying between them. CDR1 is MNHEY and CDR2 is SMNVEV in the germline V gene (reference sequence). CDR3 length: 16 residues. The CDR3 spells CASSLSGQGYNSPLHF. CDR3 nucleotides: TGTGCCAGCAGTTTATCCGGCCAGGGCTATAATTCACCCCTCCACTTT.

J is TRBJ2-3 and V is TRBV6-6; 8 nucleotides agree with TRBD2. The CDR3 consists of 18 residues. The V segment lost 5 bases and the J segment 1 base; nucleotides outside the gene matches: 14. In germline, CDR1 is MNHNY, CDR2 SVGAGI (reference sequence). CDR3 DNA: TGTGCCAGCAGTCGGCAGGGCAAGAGCGGGGGCCGCACAGATACGCAGTATTTT. Residues: CASSRQGKSGGRTDTQYF.

The CDR3 DNA sequence: TGTGCCAGCAGTTACGGGCAGGGGAAGGGCACAGATACGCAGTATTTT. Translation: CASSYGQGKGTDTQYF. The chain employs TRBV6-2 or TRBV6-3 and TRBJ2-3; D may be TRBD1 (6 bases). Trimming stripped 2 bases from V and 1 base from J, with 13 bases between. Germline V CDR1 and CDR2: MNHEY, SVGEGT. This CDR3 has 16 amino acids.

The chain is built from TRBV23-1 and TRBJ2-4; 7 bases map to TRBD1. TRBV23-1 is an ORF, and what it does is uncertain. There are 16 residues in the CDR3. Germline trimming cut 0 bases from V and 8 bases from J; bases unmatched to any gene: 10. The CDR3 coding sequence is TGCGCCAGCAGTCAATCAAGGGCAGGGGGAAGAGACATTCAGTACTTC. As protein: CASSQSRAGGRDIQYF.

This clone was observed a few times. V gene TRBV7-8 combines with J gene TRBJ1-1; no clear D gene. Trimming pared 5 bases from V and 0 bases from J, leaving 7 bases between. Germline V CDR1 and CDR2: SGHVS, FQNEAQ. The CDR3 length is 13 residues. CDR3 DNA: TGTGCCAGCAGCCCTAACCTGAACACTGAAGCTTTCTTT. Encoded protein: CASSPNLNTEAFF. Full variable domain (rest looked up from reference TRBV7-8 and TRBJ1-1): GAGVSQSPRYKVAKRGQDVALRCDPISGHVSLFWYQQALGQGPEFLTYFQNEAQLDKSGLPSDRFFAERPEGSVSTLKIQRTQQEDSAVYLCASSPNLNTEAFFGQGTRLTVV.